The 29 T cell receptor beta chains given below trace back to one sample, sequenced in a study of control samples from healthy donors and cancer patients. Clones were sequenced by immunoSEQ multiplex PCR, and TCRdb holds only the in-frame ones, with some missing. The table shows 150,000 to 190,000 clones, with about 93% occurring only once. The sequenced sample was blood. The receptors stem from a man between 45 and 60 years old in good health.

CDR3 DNA: TGTGCCACCAGCTCAAAAGCGATATCTGGAAACACCATATATTTT. It encodes CATSSKAISGNTIYF. This chain uses TRBV15 with TRBJ1-3; D is unresolved. The CDR3 is 15 amino acids. CDR1 and CDR2 (germline): LNHNV, YYDKDF (reference sequence). V was clipped by 5 bases and J by 1 base, with 12 bases between them.

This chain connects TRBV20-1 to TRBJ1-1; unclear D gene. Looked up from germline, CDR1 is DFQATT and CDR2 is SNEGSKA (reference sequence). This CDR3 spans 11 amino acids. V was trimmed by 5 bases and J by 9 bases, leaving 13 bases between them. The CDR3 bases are TGCAGTGCTCCGTCCGGGCAGAAAGCTTTCTTT. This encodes CSAPSGQKAFF.

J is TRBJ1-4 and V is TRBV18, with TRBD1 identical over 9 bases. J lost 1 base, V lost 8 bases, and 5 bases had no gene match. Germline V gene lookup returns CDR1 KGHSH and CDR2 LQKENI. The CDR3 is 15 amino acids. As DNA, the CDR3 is TGTGCCAGCGCCGGACAGGGGCTAACTAATGAAAAACTGTTTTTT. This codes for CASAGQGLTNEKLFF.

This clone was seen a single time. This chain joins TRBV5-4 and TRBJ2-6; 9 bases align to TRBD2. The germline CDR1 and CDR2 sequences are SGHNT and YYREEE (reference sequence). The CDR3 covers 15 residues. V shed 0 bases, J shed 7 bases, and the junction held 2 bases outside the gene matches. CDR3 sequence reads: CASSLDSGRANVLTF. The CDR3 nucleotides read TGTGCCAGCAGCTTGGATAGCGGGAGAGCCAACGTCCTGACTTTC.

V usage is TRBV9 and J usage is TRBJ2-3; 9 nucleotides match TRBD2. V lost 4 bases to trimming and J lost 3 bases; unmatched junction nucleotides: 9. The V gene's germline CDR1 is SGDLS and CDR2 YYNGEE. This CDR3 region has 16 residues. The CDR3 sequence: CASSLGTSLETDTQYF. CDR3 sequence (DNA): TGTGCCAGCAGCCTGGGGACTAGCCTAGAGACAGATACGCAGTATTTT.

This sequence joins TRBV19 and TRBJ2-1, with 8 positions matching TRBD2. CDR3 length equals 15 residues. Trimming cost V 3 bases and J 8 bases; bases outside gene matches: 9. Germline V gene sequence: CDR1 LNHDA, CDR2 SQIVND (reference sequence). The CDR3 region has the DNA TGTGCCAGTAGTATTCCGGGACTAGGAATGGATGAGCAGTTCTTC. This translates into CASSIPGLGMDEQFF.

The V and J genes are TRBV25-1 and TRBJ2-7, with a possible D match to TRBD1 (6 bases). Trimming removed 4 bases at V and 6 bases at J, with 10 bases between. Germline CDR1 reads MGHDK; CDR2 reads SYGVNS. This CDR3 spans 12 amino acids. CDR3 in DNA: TGTGCCAGCAGTGTAGGGGGAGCCGAGCAGTACTTC. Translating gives CASSVGGAEQYF.

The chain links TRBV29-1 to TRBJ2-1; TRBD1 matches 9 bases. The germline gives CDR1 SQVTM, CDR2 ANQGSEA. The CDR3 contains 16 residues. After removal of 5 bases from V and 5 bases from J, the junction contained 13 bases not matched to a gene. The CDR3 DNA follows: TGCAGCGTTAAAGGTGGTCGGGACAGGGTAAACAATGAGCAGTTCTTC. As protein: CSVKGGRDRVNNEQFF.

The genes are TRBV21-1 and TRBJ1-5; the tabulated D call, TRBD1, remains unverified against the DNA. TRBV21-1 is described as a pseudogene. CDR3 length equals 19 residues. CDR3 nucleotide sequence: TGTGCCAGCAGCCGAACCCGCTCAGGGACATGTCTGAAAGATCAGCCCCAGCATTTT. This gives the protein CASSRTRSGTCLKDQPQHF.

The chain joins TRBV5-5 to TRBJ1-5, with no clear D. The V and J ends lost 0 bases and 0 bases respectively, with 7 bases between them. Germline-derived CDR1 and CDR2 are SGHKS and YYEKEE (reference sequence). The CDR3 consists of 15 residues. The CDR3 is CASSLGQISNQPQHF. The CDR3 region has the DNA TGTGCCAGCAGCTTGGGTCAGATTAGCAATCAGCCCCAGCATTTT.

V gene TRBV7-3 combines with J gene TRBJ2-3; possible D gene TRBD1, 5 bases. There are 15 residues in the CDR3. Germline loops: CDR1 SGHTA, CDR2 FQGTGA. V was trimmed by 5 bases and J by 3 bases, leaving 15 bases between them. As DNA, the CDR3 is TGTGCCAGCAGCGACCAGGGAATCGGGACAGATACGCAGTATTTT. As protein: CASSDQGIGTDTQYF. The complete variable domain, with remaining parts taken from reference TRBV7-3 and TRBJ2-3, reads GAGVSQTPSNKVTEKGKYVELRCDPISGHTALYWYRQSLGQGPEFLIYFQGTGAADDSGLPNDRFFAVRPEGSVSTLKIQRTERGDSAVYLCASSDQGIGTDTQYFGPGTRLTVL.

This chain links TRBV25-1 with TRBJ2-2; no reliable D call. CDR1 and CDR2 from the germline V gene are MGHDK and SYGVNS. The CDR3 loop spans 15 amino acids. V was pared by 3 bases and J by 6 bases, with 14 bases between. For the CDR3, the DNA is TGTGCCAGCAGTGATAGTCGAGGAAAGGCCGGGGAGCTGTTTTTT. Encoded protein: CASSDSRGKAGELFF. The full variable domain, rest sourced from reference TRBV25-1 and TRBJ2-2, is EADIYQTPRYLVIGTGKKITLECSQTMGHDKMYWYQQDPGMELHLIHYSYGVNSTEKGDLSSESTVSRIRTEHFPLTLESARPSHTSQYLCASSDSRGKAGELFFGEGSRLTVL.

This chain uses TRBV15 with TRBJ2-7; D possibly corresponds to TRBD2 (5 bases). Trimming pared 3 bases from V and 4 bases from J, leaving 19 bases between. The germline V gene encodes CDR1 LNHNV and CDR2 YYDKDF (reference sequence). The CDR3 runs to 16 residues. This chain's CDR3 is CATSRRGGPLGYEQYF. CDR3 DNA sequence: TGTGCCACCAGCAGGCGCGGAGGCCCCCTTGGTTACGAGCAGTACTTC.

The CDR3 sequence: CASSGSNRDEQYF. CDR3 nucleotide sequence: TGTGCCAGTAGTGGGTCCAACAGAGACGAGCAGTACTTC. This chain connects TRBV19 to TRBJ2-7; no firm D call. V dropped 5 bases and J dropped 5 bases, with 13 bases sitting between them. The CDR3 runs 13 residues. Germline lookup yields CDR1 LNHDA and CDR2 SQIVND (reference sequence).

CDR3 residues: CAWSPTSGRAGELFF. The CDR3 DNA follows: TGTGCCTGGAGTCCCACCTCGGGGCGAGCCGGGGAGCTGTTTTTT. The chain uses TRBV30 and TRBJ2-2; D is perhaps TRBD1 or TRBD2 (5 bases each). The germline gives CDR1 GTSNPN, CDR2 SVGIG (reference sequence). This CDR3 has 15 residues. V was pared by 2 bases and J by 6 bases, with 16 bases between.

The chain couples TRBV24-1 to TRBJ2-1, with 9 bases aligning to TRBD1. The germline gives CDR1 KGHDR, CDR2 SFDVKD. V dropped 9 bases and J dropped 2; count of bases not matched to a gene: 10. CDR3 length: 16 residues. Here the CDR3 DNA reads TGTGCCACCTCAAGCCGGACAGGGGCCACCTACAATGAGCAGTTCTTC. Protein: CATSSRTGATYNEQFF.

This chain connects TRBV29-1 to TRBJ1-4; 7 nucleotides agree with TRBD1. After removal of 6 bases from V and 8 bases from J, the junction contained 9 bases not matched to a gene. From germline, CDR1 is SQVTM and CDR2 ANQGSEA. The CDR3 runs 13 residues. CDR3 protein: CSVREGAGEKLFF. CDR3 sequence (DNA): TGCAGCGTCCGAGAGGGGGCAGGAGAAAAACTGTTTTTT.

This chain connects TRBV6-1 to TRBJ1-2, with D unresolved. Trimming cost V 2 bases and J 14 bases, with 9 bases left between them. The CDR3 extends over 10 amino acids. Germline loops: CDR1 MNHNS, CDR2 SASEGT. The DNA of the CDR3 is TGTGCCAGCAGTGAAAGAGCGGGAACCTTC. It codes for CASSERAGTF.

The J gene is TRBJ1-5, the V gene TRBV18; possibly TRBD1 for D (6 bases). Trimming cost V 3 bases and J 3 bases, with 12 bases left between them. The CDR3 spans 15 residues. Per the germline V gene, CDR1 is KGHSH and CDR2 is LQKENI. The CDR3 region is CASSPKQGDNQPQHF. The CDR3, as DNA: TGTGCCAGCTCACCGAAACAGGGAGACAATCAGCCCCAGCATTTT.

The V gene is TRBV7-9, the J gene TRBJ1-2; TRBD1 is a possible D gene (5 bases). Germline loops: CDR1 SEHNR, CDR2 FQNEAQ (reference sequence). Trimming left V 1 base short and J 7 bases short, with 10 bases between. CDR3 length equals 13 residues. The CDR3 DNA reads TGTGCCAGCAGCTTAGGGACACCCACTGGCTACACCTTC. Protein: CASSLGTPTGYTF.

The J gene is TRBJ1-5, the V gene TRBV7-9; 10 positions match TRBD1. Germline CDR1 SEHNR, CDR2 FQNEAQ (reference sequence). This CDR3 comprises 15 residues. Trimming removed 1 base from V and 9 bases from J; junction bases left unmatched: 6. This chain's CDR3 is CASSLGQGARGPQHF. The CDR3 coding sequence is TGTGCCAGCAGCTTAGGACAGGGGGCCAGAGGGCCCCAGCATTTT.

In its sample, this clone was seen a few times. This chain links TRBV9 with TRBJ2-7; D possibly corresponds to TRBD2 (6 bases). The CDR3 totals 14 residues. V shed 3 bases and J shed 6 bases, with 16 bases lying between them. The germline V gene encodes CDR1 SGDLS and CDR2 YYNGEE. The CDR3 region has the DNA TGTGCCAGCAGCGAACGCGGAGGGCTGGGCGAGCAGTACTTC. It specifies CASSERGGLGEQYF.

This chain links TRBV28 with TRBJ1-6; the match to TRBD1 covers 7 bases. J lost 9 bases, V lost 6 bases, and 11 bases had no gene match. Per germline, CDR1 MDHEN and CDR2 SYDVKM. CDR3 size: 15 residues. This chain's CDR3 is CASRPDRDEGSPLHF. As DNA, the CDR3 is TGTGCCAGCAGACCCGACAGGGATGAAGGTTCACCCCTCCACTTT.

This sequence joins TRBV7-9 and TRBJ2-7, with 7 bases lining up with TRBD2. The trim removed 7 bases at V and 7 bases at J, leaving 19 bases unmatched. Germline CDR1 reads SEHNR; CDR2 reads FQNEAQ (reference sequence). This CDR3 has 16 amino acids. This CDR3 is CASTPRGSFPPEEQYF. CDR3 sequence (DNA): TGTGCCAGCACCCCGCGCGGGAGCTTTCCGCCGGAAGAGCAGTACTTC.

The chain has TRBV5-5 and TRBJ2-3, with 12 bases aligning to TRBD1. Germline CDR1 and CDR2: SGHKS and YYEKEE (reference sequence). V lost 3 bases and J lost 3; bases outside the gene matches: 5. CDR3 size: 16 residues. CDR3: CASSSGTGGGTDTQYF. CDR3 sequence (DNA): TGTGCCAGCAGCTCTGGGACAGGGGGCGGAACAGATACGCAGTATTTT.

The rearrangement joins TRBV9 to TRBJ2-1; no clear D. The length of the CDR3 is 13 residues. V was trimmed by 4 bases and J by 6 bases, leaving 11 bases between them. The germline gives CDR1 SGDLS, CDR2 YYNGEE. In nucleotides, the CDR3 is TGTGCCAGCAGCCTACGAGGATTCAATGAGCAGTTCTTC. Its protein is CASSLRGFNEQFF.

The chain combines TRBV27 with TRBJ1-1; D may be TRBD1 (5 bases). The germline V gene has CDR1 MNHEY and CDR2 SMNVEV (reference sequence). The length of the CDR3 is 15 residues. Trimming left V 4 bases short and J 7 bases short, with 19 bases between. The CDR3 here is CASSWAGLSSHEAFF. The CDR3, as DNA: TGTGCCAGCAGTTGGGCAGGGCTTTCGTCCCATGAAGCTTTCTTT.

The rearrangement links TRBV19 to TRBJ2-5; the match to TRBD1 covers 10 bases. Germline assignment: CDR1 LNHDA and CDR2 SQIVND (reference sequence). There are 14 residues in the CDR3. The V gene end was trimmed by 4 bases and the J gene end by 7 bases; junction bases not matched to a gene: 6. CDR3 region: CASSTTGGRGTQYF. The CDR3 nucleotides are TGTGCCAGTAGTACGACAGGGGGCCGAGGGACCCAGTACTTC.

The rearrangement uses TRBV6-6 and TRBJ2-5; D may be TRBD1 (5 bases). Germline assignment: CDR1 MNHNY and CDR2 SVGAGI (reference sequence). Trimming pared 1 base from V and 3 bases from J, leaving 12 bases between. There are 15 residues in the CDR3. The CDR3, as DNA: TGTGCCAGCAGTTACTACAGGAACCAAAAAGAGACCCAGTACTTC. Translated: CASSYYRNQKETQYF.